The next 30 T cell receptor beta chains were all read from a single sample in a study of lymphopenia after photon versus proton radiotherapy. Sequencing used immunoSEQ multiplex PCR; TCRdb keeps in-frame clones, though not all of them. Altogether approximately 21,000 clones are present, roughly 85% being singletons, with the ten largest covering 18%. Sequenced here: peripheral blood, sampled from a patient treated with photon-based radiotherapy. The receptors originated from a man in his fifties or sixties with pancreatic cancer.

This rearrangement joins TRBV21-1 to TRBJ2-7; TRBD2, the table's D call, lacks a check against the DNA. TRBV21-1 constitutes a pseudogene. The CDR3 sequence is 17 residues long. Here the CDR3 DNA reads TGTGCCAGCAGCAAAGAGGGGAAGCGGGGGCCCGCCTACGAGCAGTACTTC. Protein product: CASSKEGKRGPAYEQYF.

The J gene is TRBJ2-1, the V gene TRBV30, with TRBD2 identical over 8 bases. The germline gives CDR1 GTSNPN, CDR2 SVGIG (reference sequence). CDR3 length: 16 residues. The junction had 11 bases not matched to a gene; V was cut back by 3 bases and J by 4 bases. This CDR3 is CAWRTVTGGLYNEQFF. The CDR3 bases are TGTGCCTGGAGAACCGTTACGGGGGGGCTATACAATGAGCAGTTCTTC.

The V gene is TRBV18, the J gene TRBJ1-2, with D possibly matching TRBD1 (6 bases). Between the trimmed V and J ends, which lost 3 bases and 4 bases, there was a span of 21 bases. From germline, CDR1 is KGHSH and CDR2 LQKENI. The CDR3 length is 17 residues. This CDR3 is CASSPALLRTDRYGYTF. DNA of the CDR3: TGTGCCAGCTCACCTGCTCTCTTGAGGACAGACCGCTATGGCTACACCTTC.

The chain recombines TRBV9 with TRBJ2-6; 14 nucleotides match TRBD2. The CDR3 length is 19 residues. V lost 4 bases to trimming and J lost 3 bases; unmatched junction nucleotides: 9. In germline, CDR1 is SGDLS, CDR2 YYNGEE. The CDR3 bases are TGTGCCAGCAGCCCTACCCCGGGACTAGCGGGGGTTGGGGCCAACGTCCTGACTTTC. This encodes CASSPTPGLAGVGANVLTF.

This chain uses TRBV6-6 with TRBJ1-1; no clear D. The CDR3 is 14 residues long. V lost 1 base and J lost 7, with 13 bases in between. The germline V gene has CDR1 MNHNY and CDR2 SVGAGI (reference sequence). CDR3 sequence (DNA): TGTGCCAGCAGTTACTTTCTATCCGGCAGTGAAGCTTTCTTT. Amino acid sequence: CASSYFLSGSEAFF.

The rearrangement links TRBV5-5 to TRBJ1-5, with D possibly being TRBD1 (5 bases). The V end lost 0 bases, the J end lost 0 bases, and 10 bases lay between the germline ends. Germline CDR1 and CDR2: SGHKS and YYEKEE (reference sequence). CDR3 length: 16 amino acids. Here the CDR3 DNA reads TGTGCCAGCAGCTTGGGACAGTTTTATAGCAATCAGCCCCAGCATTTT. It translates to CASSLGQFYSNQPQHF.

The chain couples TRBV7-9 to TRBJ2-3, with no clear D. V was cut by 4 bases and J by 0 bases, with 5 bases left in between. CDR1 is SEHNR, CDR2 FQNEAQ, per germline (reference sequence). The CDR3 is made up of 13 amino acids. The CDR3 DNA is TGTGCCAGCAGCTATACTAGCACAGATACGCAGTATTTT. This encodes CASSYTSTDTQYF.

The chain couples TRBV6-6 to TRBJ2-7; maybe TRBD1 (6 bases). The V and J ends lost 10 bases and 3 bases respectively, with 19 bases between them. Germline CDR1 reads MNHNY; CDR2 reads SVGAGI (reference sequence). The CDR3 runs to 14 residues. The chain's CDR3 is CATLSQGFFYEQYF. The CDR3 nucleotides read TGTGCCACCCTCTCCCAGGGGTTCTTCTACGAGCAGTACTTC.

The V and J genes are TRBV6-1 and TRBJ2-3, with 10 bases that match TRBD2. Per the germline V gene, CDR1 is MNHNS and CDR2 is SASEGT. J was trimmed by 2 bases and V by 7 bases; bases with no gene match: 6. The CDR3 consists of 15 residues. CDR3 nucleotide sequence: TGTGCCAGCAAAGGCGGGACTAGCGACACAGATACGCAGTATTTT. Protein product: CASKGGTSDTDTQYF.

The chain joins TRBV21-1 to TRBJ1-1; the D segment call TRBD1 is taken from the table without a DNA check. TRBV21-1 corresponds to a pseudogene. The CDR3 sequence is 20 residues long. CDR3 coding DNA: TGTGCCAGCAGCCATTTTGAGCTAAAGCGGGACAGGGGTTGGGGCACTGAAGCTTTCTTT. Encoded protein: CASSHFELKRDRGWGTEAFF.

The V and J genes are TRBV7-9 and TRBJ2-2, with D uncertain. Germline lookup yields CDR1 SEHNR and CDR2 FQNEAQ (reference sequence). The CDR3 spans 14 residues. Trimming shortened V by 3 bases and J by 6 bases, and 11 bases separated the two germline ends. The CDR3 sequence: CASSFASGAGELFF. For the CDR3, the DNA is TGTGCCAGCAGCTTCGCTTCTGGCGCCGGGGAGCTGTTTTTT.

Comments on this clone: One end of the junction is discordant with germline, which a read error may explain. The CDR3 DNA reads TGTGCCACCAGCTTTAAGTCCGGGACATCCAACCTCTACTTC. Translated: CATSFKSGTSNLYF. The rearrangement links TRBV15 to TRBJ1-2; TRBD1 is a possible D gene (6 bases). There are 14 residues in the CDR3. Germline lookup yields CDR1 LNHNV and CDR2 YYDKDF (reference sequence).

V gene TRBV6-1 combines with J gene TRBJ2-7; D possibly matches TRBD1 or TRBD2 (5 bases each). Germline values: CDR1 MNHNS, CDR2 SASEGT. The CDR3 totals 12 residues. V lost 8 bases to trimming and J lost 3 bases, with 11 bases between them. CDR3 in DNA: TGTGCCAGCGGCAGGGACCTCTACGAGCAGTACTTC. The encoded protein is CASGRDLYEQYF.

This clone was seen a few times. This chain links TRBV6-1 with TRBJ1-5; D may be TRBD1 (6 bases). CDR1 and CDR2 from the germline V gene are MNHNS and SASEGT. This CDR3 is 13 amino acids long. V lost 6 bases, J lost 7 bases, and 13 bases lay in between. The CDR3 loop is CASRERTEQPQHF. DNA of the CDR3: TGTGCCAGCAGGGAAAGGACAGAGCAGCCCCAGCATTTT.

The V gene is TRBV9, the J gene TRBJ2-3, with 10 bases fitting TRBD2. Germline values: CDR1 SGDLS, CDR2 YYNGEE. Unmatched junction bases numbered 16, after V lost 4 bases and J lost 5 bases. The CDR3 contains 18 residues. Here the CDR3 DNA reads TGTGCCAGCAGCCCAAGCGGGGGGGCCGCAAATCTGGGAGATACGCAGTATTTT. Its translation is CASSPSGGAANLGDTQYF.

The chain has TRBV29-1 and TRBJ1-1, with D possibly being TRBD1 (6 bases). Germline V lookup: CDR1 SQVTM, CDR2 ANQGSEA. CDR3 length: 15 residues. Trimming removed 7 bases at V and 0 bases at J, with 18 bases between. The DNA for the CDR3 is TGCAGCGGGGGGGCAGGTTGGGCGATGAACACTGAAGCTTTCTTT. Encoded protein: CSGGAGWAMNTEAFF.

The chain recombines TRBV9 with TRBJ2-1, with unresolved D. The CDR3 runs to 13 residues. Looked up from germline, CDR1 is SGDLS and CDR2 is YYNGEE. Trimming stripped 4 bases from V and 8 bases from J, with 13 bases between. CDR3 sequence (DNA): TGTGCCAGCAGCCCCCCCCGGGTGGATGAGCAGTTCTTC. This translates into CASSPPRVDEQFF.

This sequence joins TRBV6-4 and TRBJ1-6; 9 bases match TRBD1. The V and J ends lost 9 bases and 5 bases, in that order; junction bases with no gene match: 8. The germline V gene has CDR1 MRHNA and CDR2 SNTAGT. This CDR3 is built from 15 residues. Here the CDR3 reads CARAPRQGDNSPLHF. CDR3 sequence (DNA): TGTGCCAGAGCGCCCAGACAGGGGGATAATTCACCCCTCCACTTT.

V is TRBV5-1 and J is TRBJ2-2; 8 nucleotides align to TRBD1. J was trimmed by 6 bases and V by 1 base; bases with no gene match: 5. Germline CDR1 SGHRS, CDR2 YFSETQ. CDR3 size: 15 residues. CDR3 sequence (DNA): TGCGCCAGCAGCTTGCCAGGACAGGGTTCCGGGGAGCTGTTTTTT. Its protein is CASSLPGQGSGELFF.

This clone was observed a single time. The V and J genes are TRBV7-3 and TRBJ1-2; 10 bases fit TRBD1. The CDR3 spans 14 residues. From germline, CDR1 is SGHTA and CDR2 FQGTGA. Trimming removed 5 bases from V and 5 bases from J; junction bases left unmatched: 5. The CDR3 sequence is CASSPGQGGYGYTF. The DNA for the CDR3 is TGTGCCAGCAGCCCCGGACAGGGGGGATATGGCTACACCTTC. The whole variable domain, remainder taken from reference TRBV7-3 and TRBJ1-2, is GAGVSQTPSNKVTEKGKYVELRCDPISGHTALYWYRQSLGQGPEFLIYFQGTGAADDSGLPNDRFFAVRPEGSVSTLKIQRTERGDSAVYLCASSPGQGGYGYTFGSGTRLTVV.

V is TRBV2 and J is TRBJ1-1, with TRBD1 identical over 7 bases. V lost 7 bases and J lost 10; bases outside the gene matches: 6. The V gene's germline CDR1 is SNHLY and CDR2 FYNNEI. The CDR3 is 11 residues long. This chain's CDR3 is CASKVGDRAFF. CDR3 DNA: TGTGCCAGCAAAGTGGGGGACAGAGCTTTCTTT.

The chain recombines TRBV2 with TRBJ2-3, with 12 bases identical to TRBD2. Germline CDR1 reads SNHLY; CDR2 reads FYNNEI. V was clipped by 7 bases and J by 4 bases; unmatched bases: 12. The CDR3 is made up of 17 amino acids. CDR3 nucleotides: TGTGCCAGCAAGGGAGCTAGCGGGGGGGTTAGCGCAGATACGCAGTATTTT. Its translation: CASKGASGGVSADTQYF.

This chain uses TRBV2 with TRBJ1-2; TRBD1 matches at 7 bases. The CDR3 loop spans 15 amino acids. In germline, CDR1 is SNHLY, CDR2 FYNNEI. V shed 2 bases, J shed 8 bases, and the junction held 11 bases outside the gene matches. CDR3: CASSEIGPRGGGYTF. The CDR3 DNA sequence: TGTGCCAGCAGTGAAATCGGCCCCCGAGGGGGCGGCTACACCTTC. The full variable domain, in which reference TRBV2 and TRBJ1-2 provide the parts outside the CDR3, is EPEVTQTPSHQVTQMGQEVILRCVPISNHLYFYWYRQILGQKVEFLVSFYNNEISEKSEIFDDQFSVERPDGSNFTLKIRSTKLEDSAMYFCASSEIGPRGGGYTFGSGTRLTVV.

The chain recombines TRBV29-1 with TRBJ1-1; 11 bases agree with TRBD1. This CDR3 contains 15 residues. After removal of 7 bases from V and 0 bases from J, the junction contained 7 bases not matched to a gene. The germline CDR1 and CDR2 sequences are SQVTM and ANQGSEA. The CDR3 sequence is CSAAGQGELNTEAFF. The CDR3 DNA is TGCAGCGCTGCGGGACAGGGGGAATTGAACACTGAAGCTTTCTTT. The entire variable domain, with the rest obtained from reference TRBV29-1 and TRBJ1-1, is as follows: SAVISQKPSRDICQRGTSLTIQCQVDSQVTMMFWYRQQPGQSLTLIATANQGSEATYESGFVIDKFPISRPNLTFSTLTVSNMSPEDSSIYLCSAAGQGELNTEAFFGQGTRLTVV.

The V call is TRBV29-1, the J call TRBJ2-7; 7 bases line up with TRBD1. This CDR3 has 13 amino acids. Germline CDR1 SQVTM, CDR2 ANQGSEA. V lost 6 bases, J lost 5 bases, and 10 bases stayed unmatched. DNA of the CDR3: TGCAGCGTGGCCGGACAACAGGGGAACGAGCAGTACTTC. Protein sequence: CSVAGQQGNEQYF.

The chain uses TRBV25-1 and TRBJ1-2, with D uncertain. CDR3 length: 13 residues. CDR1 MGHDK and CDR2 SYGVNS come from the germline V gene. V was pared by 3 bases and J by 2 bases, with 7 bases between. The CDR3 protein is CASSDTGNYGYTF. The CDR3 DNA reads TGTGCCAGCAGTGATACGGGGAACTATGGCTACACCTTC.

This chain connects TRBV6-1 to TRBJ1-2; D unresolved. The CDR3 is made up of 13 amino acids. The V end lost 6 bases, the J end lost 4 bases, and 12 bases lay between the germline ends. Looked up from germline, CDR1 is MNHNS and CDR2 is SASEGT. The CDR3, as DNA: TGTGCCAGCAGGGTTTCTCTAAGCTATGGCTACACCTTC. Amino acids: CASRVSLSYGYTF.

The chain has TRBV13 and TRBJ1-4, with D perhaps matching TRBD1 (6 bases). The V end lost 5 bases, the J end lost 4 bases, and 20 bases lay between the germline ends. CDR1 PRHDT and CDR2 FYEKMQ come from the germline V gene (reference sequence). The CDR3 is 17 amino acids. Here the CDR3 DNA reads TGTGCCAGCAGCCGACGAAGTATGGGGGGCAGTAATGAAAAACTGTTTTTT. Amino acid sequence: CASSRRSMGGSNEKLFF.

V gene TRBV5-1 combines with J gene TRBJ1-1; D unclear. Germline loops: CDR1 SGHRS, CDR2 YFSETQ. This CDR3 contains 14 residues. Trimming removed 4 bases from V and 4 bases from J, with 14 bases in between. CDR3 in amino acids: CASSRTVESTEAFF. The CDR3 nucleotides read TGCGCCAGCAGCCGGACCGTAGAATCCACTGAAGCTTTCTTT.

CDR3 in DNA: TGTGCCAGCAGTGAACCGGGACAGGATGGCTACACCTTC. Translation: CASSEPGQDGYTF. V and J are TRBV25-1 and TRBJ1-2; TRBD1 matches 8 bases. J gave up 6 bases and V 2 bases, and 2 bases lay outside the gene matches. Germline CDR1 is MGHDK and CDR2 is SYGVNS. This CDR3 comprises 13 residues.